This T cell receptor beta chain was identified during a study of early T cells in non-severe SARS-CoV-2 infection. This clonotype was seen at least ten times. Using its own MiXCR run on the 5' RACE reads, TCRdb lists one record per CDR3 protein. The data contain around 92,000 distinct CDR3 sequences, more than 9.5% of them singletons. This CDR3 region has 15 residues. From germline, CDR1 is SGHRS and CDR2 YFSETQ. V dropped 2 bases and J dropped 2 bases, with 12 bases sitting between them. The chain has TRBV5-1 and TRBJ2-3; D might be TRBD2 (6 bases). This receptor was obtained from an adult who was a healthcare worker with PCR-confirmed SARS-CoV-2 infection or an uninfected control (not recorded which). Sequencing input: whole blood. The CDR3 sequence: CASSLGDFTTDTQYF. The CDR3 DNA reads TGCGCCAGCAGCTTAGGGGACTTCACCACAGATACGCAGTATTTT.